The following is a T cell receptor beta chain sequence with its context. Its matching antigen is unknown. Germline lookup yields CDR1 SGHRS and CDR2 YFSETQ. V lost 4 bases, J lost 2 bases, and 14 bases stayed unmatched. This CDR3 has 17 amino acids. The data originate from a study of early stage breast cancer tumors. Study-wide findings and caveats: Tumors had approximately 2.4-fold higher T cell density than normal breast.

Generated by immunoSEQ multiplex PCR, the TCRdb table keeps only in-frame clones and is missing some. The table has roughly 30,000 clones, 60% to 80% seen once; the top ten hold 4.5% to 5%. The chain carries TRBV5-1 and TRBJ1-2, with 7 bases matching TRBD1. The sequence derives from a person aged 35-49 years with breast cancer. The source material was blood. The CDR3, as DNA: TGCGCCAGCAGCCGAACCGGGACAGACGCCCTAAACTATGGCTACACCTTC. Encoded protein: CASSRTGTDALNYGYTF. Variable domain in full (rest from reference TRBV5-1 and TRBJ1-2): KAGVTQTPRYLIKTRGQQVTLSCSPISGHRSVSWYQQTPGQGLQFLFEYFSETQRNKGNFPGRFSGRQFSNSRSEMNVSTLELGDSALYLCASSRTGTDALNYGYTFGSGTRLTVV.